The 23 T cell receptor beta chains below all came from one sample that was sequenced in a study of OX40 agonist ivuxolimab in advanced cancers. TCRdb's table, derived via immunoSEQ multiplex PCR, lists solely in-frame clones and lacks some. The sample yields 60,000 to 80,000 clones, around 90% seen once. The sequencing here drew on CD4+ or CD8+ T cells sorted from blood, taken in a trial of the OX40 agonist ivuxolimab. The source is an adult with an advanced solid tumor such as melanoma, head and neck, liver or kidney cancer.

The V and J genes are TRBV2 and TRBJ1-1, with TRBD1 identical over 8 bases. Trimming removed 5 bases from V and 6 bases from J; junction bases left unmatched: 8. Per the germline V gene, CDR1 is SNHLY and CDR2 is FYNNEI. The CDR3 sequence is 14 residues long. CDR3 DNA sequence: TGTGCCAGCAGTAGTAGACAGGGGAAGGCTGAAGCTTTCTTT. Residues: CASSSRQGKAEAFF. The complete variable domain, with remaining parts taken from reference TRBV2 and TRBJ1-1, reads EPEVTQTPSHQVTQMGQEVILRCVPISNHLYFYWYRQILGQKVEFLVSFYNNEISEKSEIFDDQFSVERPDGSNFTLKIRSTKLEDSAMYFCASSSRQGKAEAFFGQGTRLTVV.

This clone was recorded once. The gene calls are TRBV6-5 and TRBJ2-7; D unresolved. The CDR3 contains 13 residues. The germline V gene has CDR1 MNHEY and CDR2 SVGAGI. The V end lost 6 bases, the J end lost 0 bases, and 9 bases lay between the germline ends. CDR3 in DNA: TGTGCCAGCAGGAACCCTAACTCCTACGAGCAGTACTTC. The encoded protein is CASRNPNSYEQYF.

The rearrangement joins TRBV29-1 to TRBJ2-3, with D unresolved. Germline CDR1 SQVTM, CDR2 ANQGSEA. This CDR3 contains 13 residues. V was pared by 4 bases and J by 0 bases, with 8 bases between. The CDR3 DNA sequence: TGCAGCGTTGTGCCCATTAGCACAGATACGCAGTATTTT. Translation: CSVVPISTDTQYF.

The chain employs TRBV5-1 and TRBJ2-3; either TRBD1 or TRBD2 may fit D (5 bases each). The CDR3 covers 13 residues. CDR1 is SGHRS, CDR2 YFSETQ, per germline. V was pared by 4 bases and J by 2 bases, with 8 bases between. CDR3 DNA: TGCGCCAGCAGCGGGGGAAACACAGATACGCAGTATTTT. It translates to CASSGGNTDTQYF.

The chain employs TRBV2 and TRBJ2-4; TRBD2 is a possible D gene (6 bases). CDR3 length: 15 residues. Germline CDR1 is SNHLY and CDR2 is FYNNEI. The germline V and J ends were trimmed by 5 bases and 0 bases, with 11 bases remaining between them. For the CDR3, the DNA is TGTGCCAGCAGTCAAGGCGGGGTAGCCAAAAACATTCAGTACTTC. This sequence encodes CASSQGGVAKNIQYF.

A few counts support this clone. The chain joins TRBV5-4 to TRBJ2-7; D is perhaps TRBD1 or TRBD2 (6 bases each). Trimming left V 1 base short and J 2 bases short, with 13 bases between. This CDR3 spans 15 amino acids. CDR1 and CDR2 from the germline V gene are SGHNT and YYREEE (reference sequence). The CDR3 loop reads CASSLSQGRTYEQYF. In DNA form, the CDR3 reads TGTGCCAGCAGCTTGTCTCAGGGGAGGACCTACGAGCAGTACTTC.

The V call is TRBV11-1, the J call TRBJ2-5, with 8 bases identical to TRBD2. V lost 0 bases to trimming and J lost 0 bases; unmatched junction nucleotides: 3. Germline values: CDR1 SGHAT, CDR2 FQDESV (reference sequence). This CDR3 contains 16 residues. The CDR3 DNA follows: TGTGCCAGCAGCTTAGCACTAGCGGTTAACCAAGAGACCCAGTACTTC. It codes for CASSLALAVNQETQYF.

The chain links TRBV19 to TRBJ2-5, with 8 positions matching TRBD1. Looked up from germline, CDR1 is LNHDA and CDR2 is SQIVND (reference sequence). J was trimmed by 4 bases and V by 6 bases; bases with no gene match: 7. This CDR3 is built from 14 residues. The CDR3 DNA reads TGTGCCAGTAGGACAGGGGCCGCGGGAGAGACCCAGTACTTC. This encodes CASRTGAAGETQYF.

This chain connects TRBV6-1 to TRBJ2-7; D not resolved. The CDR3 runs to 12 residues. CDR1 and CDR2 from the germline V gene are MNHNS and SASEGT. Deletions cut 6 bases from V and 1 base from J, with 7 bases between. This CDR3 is CASSYSSYEQYF. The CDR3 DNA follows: TGTGCCAGCAGCTACAGTTCCTACGAGCAGTACTTC.

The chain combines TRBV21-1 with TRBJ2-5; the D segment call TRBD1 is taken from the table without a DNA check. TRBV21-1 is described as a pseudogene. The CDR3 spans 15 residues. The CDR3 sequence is CASSNGQEVQETQYF. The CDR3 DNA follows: TGTGCCAGCAGCAACGGACAGGAGGTCCAAGAGACCCAGTACTTC.

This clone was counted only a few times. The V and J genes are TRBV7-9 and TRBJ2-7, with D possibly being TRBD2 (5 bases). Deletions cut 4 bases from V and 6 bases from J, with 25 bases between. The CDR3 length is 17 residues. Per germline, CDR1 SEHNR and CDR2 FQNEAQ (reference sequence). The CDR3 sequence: CASSSGDGRGGSGEQYF. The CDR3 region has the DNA TGTGCCAGCAGCTCCGGCGACGGCCGGGGTGGGTCGGGCGAGCAGTACTTC.

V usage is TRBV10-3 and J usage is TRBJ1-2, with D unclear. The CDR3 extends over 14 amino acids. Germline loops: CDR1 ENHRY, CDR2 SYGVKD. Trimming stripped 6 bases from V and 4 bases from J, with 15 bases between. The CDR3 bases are TGTGCCATCAGGAACGGAGTTACCCTCTATGGCTACACCTTC. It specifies CAIRNGVTLYGYTF.

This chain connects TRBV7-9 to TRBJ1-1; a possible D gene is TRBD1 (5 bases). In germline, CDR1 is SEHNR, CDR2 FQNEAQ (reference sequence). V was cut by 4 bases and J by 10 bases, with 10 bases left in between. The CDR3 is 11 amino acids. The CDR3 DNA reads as TGTGCCAGCAGCTCGGACAAGGTAGCTTTCTTT. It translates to CASSSDKVAFF.

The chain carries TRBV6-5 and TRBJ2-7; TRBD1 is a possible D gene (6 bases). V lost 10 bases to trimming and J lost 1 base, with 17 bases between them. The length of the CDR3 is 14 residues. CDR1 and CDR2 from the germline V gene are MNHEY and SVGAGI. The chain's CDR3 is CATSRSGESYEQYF. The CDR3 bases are TGTGCCACCTCCCGGTCAGGGGAATCCTACGAGCAGTACTTC.

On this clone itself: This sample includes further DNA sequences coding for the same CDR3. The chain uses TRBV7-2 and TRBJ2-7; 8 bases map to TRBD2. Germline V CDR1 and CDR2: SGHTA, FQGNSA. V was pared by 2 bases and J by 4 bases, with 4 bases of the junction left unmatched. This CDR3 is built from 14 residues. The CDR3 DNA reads TGTGCCAGCAGCTTAAGCGGGAGTTTGTACGAGCAGTACTTC. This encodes CASSLSGSLYEQYF.

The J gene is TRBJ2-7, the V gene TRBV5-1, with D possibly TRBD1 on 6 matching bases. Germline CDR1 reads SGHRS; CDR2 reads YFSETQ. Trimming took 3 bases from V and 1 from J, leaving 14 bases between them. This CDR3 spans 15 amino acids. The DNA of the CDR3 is TGCGCCAGCAGCTCAAAACAGGGTGCTTCCTACGAGCAGTACTTC. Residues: CASSSKQGASYEQYF.

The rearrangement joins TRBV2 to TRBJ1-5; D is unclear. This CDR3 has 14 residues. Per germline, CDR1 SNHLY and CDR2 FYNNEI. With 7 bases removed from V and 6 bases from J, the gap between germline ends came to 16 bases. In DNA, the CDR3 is TGTGCCAGCACTTTAGACACTAGGGCTCAGCCCCAGCATTTT. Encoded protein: CASTLDTRAQPQHF.

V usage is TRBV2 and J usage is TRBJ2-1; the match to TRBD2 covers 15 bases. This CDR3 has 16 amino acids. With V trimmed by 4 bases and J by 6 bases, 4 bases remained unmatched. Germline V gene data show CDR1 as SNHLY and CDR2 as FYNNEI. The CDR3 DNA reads TGTGCCAGCAGTGTCGGGGGACTAGCGGGGGGCAATGAGCAGTTCTTC. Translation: CASSVGGLAGGNEQFF.

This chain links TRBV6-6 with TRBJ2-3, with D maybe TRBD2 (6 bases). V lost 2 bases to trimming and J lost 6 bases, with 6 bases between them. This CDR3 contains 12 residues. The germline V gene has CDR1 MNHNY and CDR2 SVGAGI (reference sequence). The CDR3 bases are TGTGCCAGCAGTTACCGGGGGGATACGCAGTATTTT. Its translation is CASSYRGDTQYF.

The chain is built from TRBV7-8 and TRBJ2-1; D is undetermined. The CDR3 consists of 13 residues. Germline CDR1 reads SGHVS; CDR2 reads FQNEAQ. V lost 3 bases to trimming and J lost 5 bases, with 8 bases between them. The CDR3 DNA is TGTGCCAGCAGCTTGGAGTTCCACAATGAGCAGTTCTTC. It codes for CASSLEFHNEQFF.

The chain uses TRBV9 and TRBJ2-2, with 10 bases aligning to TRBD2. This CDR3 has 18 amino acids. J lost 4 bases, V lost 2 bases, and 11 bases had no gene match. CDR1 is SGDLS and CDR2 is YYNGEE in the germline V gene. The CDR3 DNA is TGTGCCAGCAGCGTGGGGGGACTAGCGAGTCCGGGCACCGGGGAGCTGTTTTTT. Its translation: CASSVGGLASPGTGELFF.

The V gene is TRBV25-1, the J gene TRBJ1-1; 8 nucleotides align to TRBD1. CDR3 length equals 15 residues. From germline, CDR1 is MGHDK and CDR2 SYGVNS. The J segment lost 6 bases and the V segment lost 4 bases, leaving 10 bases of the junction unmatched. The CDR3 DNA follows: TGTGCCAGCAGTGTCCAACAGGGGGTATTATCTGAAGCTTTCTTT. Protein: CASSVQQGVLSEAFF.

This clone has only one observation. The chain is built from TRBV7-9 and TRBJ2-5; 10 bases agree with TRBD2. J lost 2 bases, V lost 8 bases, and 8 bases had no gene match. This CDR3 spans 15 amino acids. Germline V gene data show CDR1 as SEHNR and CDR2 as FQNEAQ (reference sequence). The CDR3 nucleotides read TGTGCCAGCCCCCCCCCTAGCGGGGGTCAAGAGACCCAGTACTTC. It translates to CASPPPSGGQETQYF.